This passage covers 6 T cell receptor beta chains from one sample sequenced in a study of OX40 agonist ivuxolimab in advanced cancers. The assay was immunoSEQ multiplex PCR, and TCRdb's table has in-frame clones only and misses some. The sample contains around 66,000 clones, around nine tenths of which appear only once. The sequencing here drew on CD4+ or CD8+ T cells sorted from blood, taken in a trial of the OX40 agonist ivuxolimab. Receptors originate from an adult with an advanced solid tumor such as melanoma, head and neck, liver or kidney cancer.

The CDR3 here is CASSSPPQGMNTEAFF. In DNA form, the CDR3 reads TGTGCCAGCAGCTCGCCCCCACAGGGTATGAACACTGAAGCTTTCTTT. This chain links TRBV5-4 with TRBJ1-1; TRBD1 is a possible D gene (6 bases). This CDR3 is built from 16 residues. With 3 bases removed from V and 0 bases from J, the gap between germline ends came to 15 bases. Germline values: CDR1 SGHNT, CDR2 YYREEE (reference sequence).

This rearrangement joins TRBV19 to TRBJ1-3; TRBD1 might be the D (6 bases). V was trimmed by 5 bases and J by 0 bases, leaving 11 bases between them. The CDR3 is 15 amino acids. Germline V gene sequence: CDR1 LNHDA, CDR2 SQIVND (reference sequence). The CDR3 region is CASSQGSYSGNTIYF. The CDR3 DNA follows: TGTGCCAGTAGTCAGGGGTCTTACTCTGGAAACACCATATATTTT.

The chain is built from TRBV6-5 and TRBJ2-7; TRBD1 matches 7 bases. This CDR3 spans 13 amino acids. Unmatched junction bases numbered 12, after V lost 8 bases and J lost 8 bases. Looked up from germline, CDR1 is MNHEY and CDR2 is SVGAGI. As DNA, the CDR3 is TGTGCCAGCGCGGACACAGGGGTTACGAAGCAGTACTTC. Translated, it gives CASADTGVTKQYF.

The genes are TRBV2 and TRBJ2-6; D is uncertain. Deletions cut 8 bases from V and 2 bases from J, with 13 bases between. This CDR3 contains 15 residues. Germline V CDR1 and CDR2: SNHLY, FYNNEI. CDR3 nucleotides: TGTGCCAGCTCCTCATTCGAGGCTGGGGCCAACGTCCTGACTTTC. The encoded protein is CASSSFEAGANVLTF.

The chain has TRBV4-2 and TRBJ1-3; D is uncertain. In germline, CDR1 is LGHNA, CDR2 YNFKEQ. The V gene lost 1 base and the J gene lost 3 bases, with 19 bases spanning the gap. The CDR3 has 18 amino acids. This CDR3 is CASSQGPVGRRDGNTIYF. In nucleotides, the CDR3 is TGTGCCAGCAGCCAAGGTCCCGTGGGCCGGCGAGATGGAAACACCATATATTTT.

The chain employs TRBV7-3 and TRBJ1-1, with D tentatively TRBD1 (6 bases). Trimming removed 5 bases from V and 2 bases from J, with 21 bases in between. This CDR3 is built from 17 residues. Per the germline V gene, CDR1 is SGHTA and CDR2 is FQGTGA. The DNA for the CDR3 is TGTGCCAGCAGCCCACCCGTTAGGGCAGGGGATAACACTGAAGCTTTCTTT. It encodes CASSPPVRAGDNTEAFF.